What follows describes a single TCR beta chain. V was trimmed by 0 bases and J by 0 bases, leaving 3 bases between them. The CDR3 runs to 13 residues. Germline CDR1 is SQVTM and CDR2 is ANQGSEA. These data originate in a study of blood T cells in healthy people across ages. The use of a sample-barcoded 5' primer and a J-beta primer mix characterized a second PCR of roughly 6 to 12 cycles. TCRdb independently ran MiXCR on the 5' RACE reads; one entry per CDR3 protein. This sample carries approximately 1.5 million distinct CDR3 sequences, approximately 43% of them seen once, and the ten largest clones take 4%.

This chain joins TRBV29-1 and TRBJ2-4, with D unclear. This clonotype was sampled from a woman between 18 and 29 years old in good health. Sequencing was performed on blood. The CDR3: CSVEDLAKNIQYF. In DNA form, the CDR3 reads TGCAGCGTTGAAGATCTAGCCAAAAACATTCAGTACTTC.